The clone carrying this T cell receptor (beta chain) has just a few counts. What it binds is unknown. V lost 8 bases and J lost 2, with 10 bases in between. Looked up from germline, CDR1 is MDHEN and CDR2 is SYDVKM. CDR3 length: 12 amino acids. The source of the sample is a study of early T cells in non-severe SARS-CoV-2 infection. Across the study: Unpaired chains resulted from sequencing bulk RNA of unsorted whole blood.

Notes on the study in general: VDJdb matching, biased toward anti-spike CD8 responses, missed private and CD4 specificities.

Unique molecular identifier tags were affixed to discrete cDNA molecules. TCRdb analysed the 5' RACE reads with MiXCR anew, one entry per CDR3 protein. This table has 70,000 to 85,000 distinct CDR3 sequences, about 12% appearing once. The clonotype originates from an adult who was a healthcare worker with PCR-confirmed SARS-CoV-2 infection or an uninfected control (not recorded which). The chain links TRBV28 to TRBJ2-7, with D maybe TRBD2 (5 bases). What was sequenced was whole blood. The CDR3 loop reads CASVAGPYEQYF. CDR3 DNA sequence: TGTGCCAGCGTTGCGGGCCCCTACGAGCAGTACTTC.